This record concerns one T cell receptor (beta chain) sequence. This entry belongs to a study of blood T cells in healthy people across ages. The germline V gene encodes CDR1 MNHEY and CDR2 SMNVEV (reference sequence). The CDR3 has 16 residues. Between the trimmed V and J ends, which lost 3 bases and 4 bases, there was a span of 18 bases. It was with a sample-barcoded 5' primer and a J-beta primer mix that a second PCR of roughly 6 to 12 cycles was run. From the 5' RACE reads, TCRdb called clonotypes with MiXCR, one entry per CDR3 protein. Of 1 million or so distinct CDR3 sequences in the sample, roughly 24% were seen once. These same records also appear under a second study, on T cells of mothers and their children. In that study: RNA was extracted, and all of it went into cDNA synthesis at roughly 1.6 ug per 15 ul.

The sample consisted of blood. This receptor was obtained from a girl aged 2-15 years in good health. The V call is TRBV27, the J call TRBJ1-1; a possible D gene is TRBD1 (5 bases). The CDR3 loop is CASSLSGLGVGTEAFF. The CDR3 region has the DNA TGTGCCAGCAGTTTGTCAGGGTTGGGGGTGGGCACTGAAGCTTTCTTT.